The clone carrying this T cell receptor (beta chain) has just one count. This specimen comes from a study of preoperative IRX-2 immunotherapy in early breast cancer. The method was immunoSEQ multiplex PCR; TCRdb's version includes in-frame clones alone and lacks a portion of them. The table records approximately 100,000 clones, 86% of them present only once. Specified treatment: preoperative locoregional IRX-2 cytokine immunotherapy. Samples came from a phase Ib trial of preoperative locoregional IRX-2 cytokine immunotherapy. CDR3 length: 14 residues. Unmatched junction bases numbered 6, after V lost 6 bases and J lost 2 bases. Germline loops: CDR1 MDHEN, CDR2 SYDVKM.

The clonotype comes from a human donor with breast cancer. The genes are TRBV28 and TRBJ1-2; 7 bases are a match to TRBD1. This material consisted of tumor tissue, taken after IRX-2 immunotherapy. CDR3 coding DNA: TGTGCCAGCAGCCTACAGGGGATAAACTATGGCTACACCTTC. It specifies CASSLQGINYGYTF.